This TCR beta chain was sequenced for a study of patients and donors after allogeneic stem cell transplantation. Only a few counts were recorded for this clonotype. TCRdb ran MiXCR on the RT-PCR reads and lists one entry per CDR3 protein. The sample records 410,000 or so distinct CDR3 sequences, around 16% being singletons. CDR3 length: 16 amino acids. The V and J ends lost 2 bases and 4 bases, in that order; junction bases with no gene match: 6. CDR1 is LGHDT and CDR2 is YNNKEL in the germline V gene (reference sequence). Sample: blood, either unsorted or a sorted T cell fraction (not recorded which). The sequence derives from a human donor who was either an allogeneic HSCT recipient or a stem cell or donor lymphocyte infusion donor (not recorded which). It is not recorded whose cells these are; they may come from a transplant donor. The J gene is TRBJ2-2, the V gene TRBV3-1, with TRBD2 matching 8 bases. CDR3: CASSQWGSGGTGELFF. The CDR3 DNA reads TGTGCCAGCAGCCAATGGGGAAGCGGGGGCACCGGGGAGCTGTTTTTT. Filled out from reference TRBV3-1 and TRBJ2-2, the complete variable domain reads DTAVSQTPKYLVTQMGNDKSIKCEQNLGHDTMYWYKQDSKKFLKIMFSYNNKELIINETVPNRFSPKSPDKAHLNLHINSLELGDSAVYFCASSQWGSGGTGELFFGEGSRLTVL.